This T cell receptor (beta chain) was captured in a study of T cell responses to AZD1222 COVID-19 vaccine. Assay used: immunoSEQ multiplex PCR; TCRdb lists only in-frame clones, some missing. The sample includes over 110,000 clones, 92% of them seen just once. Study-wide points: Increased Spike-specific TCR breadth and depth were observed after two AZD1222 doses. Across the whole spike, CD4 TCRs peaked at regions 160-218 and 743-854.

This clone has a single count. What it binds is unknown. Trimming took 6 bases from V and 5 from J; bases not matched to a gene: 4. This CDR3 spans 13 amino acids. Germline-derived CDR1 and CDR2 are MNHEY and SMNVEV (reference sequence). Researchers grouped second doses given at about 4 or about 12 weeks into one pool. The specimen comprised peripheral blood, sampled 28 days after the second AZD1222 dose. V gene TRBV27 combines with J gene TRBJ1-2; 9 bases are a match to TRBD1. The receptor comes from an adult who received the AZD1222 COVID-19 vaccine. CDR3 amino acids: CASRPTGGYGYTF. CDR3 DNA sequence: TGTGCCAGCAGACCGACAGGGGGATATGGCTACACCTTC.